What follows is one TCR beta chain and its context. The source of the sample is a study of OX40 agonist ivuxolimab in advanced cancers. Assay used: immunoSEQ multiplex PCR; TCRdb lists only in-frame clones, some missing. The sample includes 20,000 to 25,000 clones, 84% of them seen just once. Between the trimmed V and J ends, which lost 3 bases and 1 base, there was a span of 10 bases. This CDR3 has 15 amino acids. Germline V lookup: CDR1 ENHRY, CDR2 SYGVKD. Sequencing used CD4+ or CD8+ T cells sorted from blood, obtained in a trial of the OX40 agonist ivuxolimab. The source of this sequence is an adult with an advanced solid tumor such as melanoma, head and neck, liver or kidney cancer. The chain employs TRBV10-3 and TRBJ2-1, with D possibly matching TRBD2 (6 bases). The CDR3, as DNA: TGTGCCATCAGTGATTCCGGGGGATCCTACAATGAGCAGTTCTTC. The encoded protein is CAISDSGGSYNEQFF.